These T cell receptor beta chains were read from a single sample in a study of blood T cell repertoires in COVID-19. Method: immunoSEQ multiplex PCR; TCRdb's copy keeps in-frame clones and lacks some. The repertoire includes 250,000 to 300,000 clones, approximately 85% of them detected once, and approximately 2% sits in the top ten. Sample: PBMCs or T cells enriched from blood (not recorded which). Receptor source: a woman in her forties or fifties who had recovered from COVID-19. The conserved cysteine and the conserved F or W are not part of the CDR3 here.

v_gene | CDR3aa
TRBV12-3/TRBV12-4 | ASSLQGVTEAF
TRBV19 | ATRGLAGGRDTQY
TRBV3-1/TRBV3-2 | ASSLGQAINQPQH
TRBV11-2 | ASSPRTSLPTDTQY
TRBV11-3 | ASSSRTGTPIEQF
TRBV19 | ASSRGSSGTTLYNEQF
TRBV24-1 | ATRPPTTGRMDQETQY
TRBV4-1 | ASSQDPGDEQF
TRBV24-1 | ATSGRGGDEQF
TRBV10-2 | ASSPDRGYGYT
TRBV28 | AIQRTNQETQY
TRBV3-1/TRBV3-2 | ASSQERASSTGELF
TRBV28 | ASSLFISWERRQPEQY
TRBV28 | ASSRRQANYGYT
TRBV3-1/TRBV3-2 | ASRVSGRGSYEQY
TRBV7-6 | ASSLSFAGNEQF
TRBV3-1/TRBV3-2 | ASSQAGSSYEQY
TRBV19 | ASSPRLAIFQETQY
TRBV24-1 | ATGGPLFGGNPDTQY
TRBV5-4 | ASSLGQVPYEQY
TRBV5-1 | ASSLDLTGRAPYEQY
TRBV28 | ASSSRTRNYEQY
TRBV6-5 | ASSYAGGLDEQY
TRBV5-1 | ASSLALGRGEGYT